Below, 20 T cell receptor beta chains from the same sample are listed, as sequenced in a study of control samples from healthy donors and cancer patients. Profiling relied on immunoSEQ multiplex PCR, and the TCRdb table lists in-frame clones only, not all of them. The sample yields about 120,000 clones, about nine tenths seen once. The sequenced sample consisted of blood. These receptors were collected from a man in his forties in good health.

This clone was counted once. The V and J genes are TRBV2 and TRBJ2-3; the D gene is possibly TRBD1 (5 bases). V lost 8 bases and J 0 bases, leaving 15 bases between the germline ends. The CDR3 contains 15 residues. Germline CDR1 SNHLY, CDR2 FYNNEI. This CDR3 reads CASPTSRASTDTQYF. The CDR3 DNA is TGTGCCAGCCCCACCAGCAGGGCTAGCACAGATACGCAGTATTTT.

About this clone itself: One end of the junction fails to match germline, which may point to a read error. V and J are TRBV5-5 and TRBJ1-2; D might be TRBD1 (5 bases). Per germline, CDR1 SGHKS and CDR2 YYEKEE (reference sequence). The CDR3 runs to 14 residues. Written as DNA, the CDR3 is TGTGCCAGCAACTTGGGGGGTTCTAACTATGGCTACACCTTC. It is translated as CASNLGGSNYGYTF.

The gene calls are TRBV5-1 and TRBJ2-3; 9 nucleotides match TRBD2. Germline CDR1 is SGHRS and CDR2 is YFSETQ. Losses at the gene ends were 0 bases for V and 0 bases for J; bases not matched to a gene: 2. The CDR3 is made up of 16 amino acids. The CDR3 DNA sequence: TGCGCCAGCAGCTTGGGCGGGGGGGCCAGCACAGATACGCAGTATTTT. Translating it yields CASSLGGGASTDTQYF.

This rearrangement joins TRBV25-1 to TRBJ2-7; 7 nucleotides align to TRBD2. Germline CDR1 reads MGHDK; CDR2 reads SYGVNS. The CDR3 spans 12 residues. Losses at the gene ends were 3 bases for V and 6 bases for J; bases not matched to a gene: 2. The CDR3, as DNA: TGTGCCAGCAGTGAGTGGGAGGGCGAGCAGTACTTC. Its protein product is CASSEWEGEQYF.

The chain links TRBV19 to TRBJ1-5; no firm D call. Trimming stripped 5 bases from V and 3 bases from J, with 8 bases between. The CDR3 loop spans 13 amino acids. The germline V gene has CDR1 LNHDA and CDR2 SQIVND (reference sequence). The CDR3 DNA is TGTGCCAGTAGTTGGCAGCCCAATCAGCCCCAGCATTTT. As protein: CASSWQPNQPQHF.

A single count supports this clone. The V and J genes are TRBV5-1 and TRBJ1-4; the D is unclear. Per germline, CDR1 SGHRS and CDR2 YFSETQ. This CDR3 contains 14 residues. Trimming shortened V by 8 bases and J by 8 bases, and 19 bases separated the two germline ends. The CDR3 reads CASGTGIVGEKLFF. The CDR3, as DNA: TGCGCCAGTGGAACGGGAATTGTAGGGGAAAAACTGTTTTTT.

J is TRBJ2-7 and V is TRBV19; 10 positions agree with TRBD1. CDR1 and CDR2 from the germline V gene are LNHDA and SQIVND (reference sequence). Trimming removed 6 bases from V and 6 bases from J; junction bases left unmatched: 11. The CDR3 has 15 residues. The CDR3 region is CASSDRDRGMGEQYF. DNA of the CDR3: TGTGCCAGTAGCGACCGGGACAGGGGAATGGGCGAGCAGTACTTC.

V is TRBV18 and J is TRBJ2-3; 9 bases are a match to TRBD2. Per germline, CDR1 KGHSH and CDR2 LQKENI. The CDR3 runs to 18 residues. After removal of 0 bases from V and 1 base from J, the junction contained 8 bases not matched to a gene. CDR3 in DNA: TGTGCCAGCTCACCACCGGGGCTAGCGGGGTCACGCACAGATACGCAGTATTTT. Translating it yields CASSPPGLAGSRTDTQYF.

This chain joins TRBV25-1 and TRBJ2-2; tentatively, D is TRBD2 (7 bases). The CDR3 spans 17 residues. The V and J ends lost 1 base and 4 bases respectively, with 16 bases between them. Germline V gene lookup returns CDR1 MGHDK and CDR2 SYGVNS. CDR3 residues: CASSESGRGRVTGELFF. The CDR3 DNA follows: TGTGCCAGCAGTGAATCAGGGCGGGGGCGCGTCACCGGGGAGCTGTTTTTT.

This chain connects TRBV5-1 to TRBJ1-2; no firm D call. Germline V lookup: CDR1 SGHRS, CDR2 YFSETQ. CDR3 length: 12 amino acids. With 5 bases removed from V and 5 bases from J, the gap between germline ends came to 10 bases. This chain's CDR3 is CASRLEGYGYTF. In DNA form, the CDR3 reads TGCGCCAGCAGGTTAGAAGGGTATGGCTACACCTTC.

The rearrangement links TRBV12-3 or TRBV12-4 to TRBJ2-7; 7 bases map to TRBD1. Trimming cost V 6 bases and J 5 bases; bases outside gene matches: 4. This CDR3 spans 12 amino acids. CDR3: CASSVGGHEQYF. In nucleotides, the CDR3 is TGTGCCAGCAGCGTAGGGGGCCACGAGCAGTACTTC.

V is TRBV7-2 and J is TRBJ1-1; TRBD1 might be the D (5 bases). V shed 6 bases and J shed 5 bases, with 19 bases lying between them. CDR1 and CDR2 from the germline V gene are SGHTA and FQGNSA. There are 15 residues in the CDR3. CDR3 sequence (DNA): TGTGCCAGCAGTCTAGCGGCTCCTCGGGGGACTGAAGCTTTCTTT. Its protein is CASSLAAPRGTEAFF. Filled out from reference TRBV7-2 and TRBJ1-1, the complete variable domain reads GAGVSQSPSNKVTEKGKDVELRCDPISGHTALYWYRQSLGQGLEFLIYFQGNSAPDKSGLPSDRFSAERTGGSVSTLTIQRTQQEDSAVYLCASSLAAPRGTEAFFGQGTRLTVV.

The chain links TRBV6-5 to TRBJ2-7, with D perhaps TRBD2 (5 bases). CDR1 and CDR2 from the germline V gene are MNHEY and SVGAGI. V lost 10 bases and J 0 bases, leaving 10 bases between the germline ends. The CDR3 totals 12 residues. The CDR3 region is CATGRGSYEQYF. The DNA of the CDR3 is TGTGCCACCGGACGGGGCTCCTACGAGCAGTACTTC.

The chain's CDR3 is CASSRDGLEEKLFF. In DNA form, the CDR3 reads TGCGCCAGCAGCCGGGACGGTTTAGAGGAAAAACTGTTTTTT. The chain combines TRBV5-1 with TRBJ1-4, with D possibly matching TRBD1 (5 bases). Trimming removed 4 bases at V and 8 bases at J, with 15 bases between. This CDR3 spans 14 amino acids. Germline lookup yields CDR1 SGHRS and CDR2 YFSETQ.

The J gene is TRBJ2-7, the V gene TRBV27; 7 nucleotides line up with TRBD1. Germline CDR1 is MNHEY and CDR2 is SMNVEV (reference sequence). V shed 8 bases and J 4 bases; nucleotides not matched to a gene: 26. The CDR3 covers 19 residues. CDR3 residues: CASPTLTGFMCWIKYEQYF. DNA of the CDR3: TGTGCCAGCCCCACCCTGACAGGGTTTATGTGTTGGATAAAGTACGAGCAGTACTTC.

The chain joins TRBV7-2 to TRBJ1-6; D not certain. CDR1 and CDR2 from the germline V gene are SGHTA and FQGNSA. This CDR3 comprises 12 residues. V was trimmed by 5 bases and J by 8 bases, leaving 7 bases between them. The CDR3 spells CASSDSYSPLHF. The DNA of the CDR3 is TGTGCCAGCAGCGACTCTTATTCACCCCTCCACTTT.

This clone was observed a single time. This rearrangement joins TRBV3-1 (or the pseudogene TRBV3-2) to TRBJ1-6; D is unresolved. Germline-derived CDR1 and CDR2 are LGHDT and YNNKEL (reference sequence). The CDR3 covers 16 residues. With 4 bases removed from V and 7 bases from J, the gap between germline ends came to 17 bases. The CDR3 here is CASSPLDTAKNSPLHF. The CDR3 DNA reads TGTGCCAGCAGCCCCCTAGATACCGCAAAAAATTCACCCCTCCACTTT.

The chain recombines TRBV5-1 with TRBJ2-3; a weak D match, TRBD1 (5 bases). This CDR3 is built from 15 residues. Germline V lookup: CDR1 SGHRS, CDR2 YFSETQ. The ends were cut back, 2 bases at V and 1 base at J, with 11 bases in the middle. The chain's CDR3 is CASSFGARGTDTQYF. The CDR3 coding sequence is TGCGCCAGCAGCTTTGGGGCCAGGGGCACAGATACGCAGTATTTT.

This clone showed up just once. This chain connects TRBV5-1 to TRBJ2-5; 11 nucleotides line up with TRBD2. Germline CDR1 and CDR2: SGHRS and YFSETQ. V lost 4 bases to trimming and J lost 1 base; unmatched junction nucleotides: 3. The CDR3 extends over 15 amino acids. This CDR3 reads CASSRGTSGQETQYF. CDR3 in DNA: TGCGCCAGCAGCCGCGGGACTAGCGGCCAAGAGACCCAGTACTTC.

The chain joins TRBV27 to TRBJ1-1; tentative D call: TRBD1 (5 bases). In germline, CDR1 is MNHEY, CDR2 SMNVEV (reference sequence). This CDR3 is 15 amino acids long. The ends were cut back, 2 bases at V and 0 bases at J, with 10 bases in the middle. The CDR3 sequence: CASSLNPGVNTEAFF. CDR3 nucleotides: TGTGCCAGCAGTTTAAACCCGGGGGTGAACACTGAAGCTTTCTTT.